This T cell receptor (beta chain) is drawn from a study of shared clonotypes between healthy human individuals. Study-wide points: Non-shared clonotypes showed lower generation probabilities than clonotypes common to all four donors.

CD8 cells classed as naive were CD45RO-negative and positively selected for CCR7, excluding terminally differentiated effector memory CD45RA+ cells. As concerns this clone: The antigen is undetermined.

Profiled with immunoSEQ multiplex PCR; TCRdb holds only in-frame clones, not every one. The sample holds 550,000 to 650,000 clones, around 96% seen once. The TCR originated in a woman younger than 45 in good health. The sequenced sample was naive CD8+ T cells sorted from blood.

The CDR3 reads CASRPTSGLSNTGELFF. CDR3 sequence (DNA): TGTGCCAGCAGACCAACCTCGGGACTATCGAACACCGGGGAGCTGTTTTTT. V is TRBV28 and J is TRBJ2-2, with 7 bases fitting TRBD2. Losses at the gene ends were 6 bases for V and 0 bases for J; bases not matched to a gene: 10. This CDR3 comprises 17 residues. From germline, CDR1 is MDHEN and CDR2 SYDVKM.